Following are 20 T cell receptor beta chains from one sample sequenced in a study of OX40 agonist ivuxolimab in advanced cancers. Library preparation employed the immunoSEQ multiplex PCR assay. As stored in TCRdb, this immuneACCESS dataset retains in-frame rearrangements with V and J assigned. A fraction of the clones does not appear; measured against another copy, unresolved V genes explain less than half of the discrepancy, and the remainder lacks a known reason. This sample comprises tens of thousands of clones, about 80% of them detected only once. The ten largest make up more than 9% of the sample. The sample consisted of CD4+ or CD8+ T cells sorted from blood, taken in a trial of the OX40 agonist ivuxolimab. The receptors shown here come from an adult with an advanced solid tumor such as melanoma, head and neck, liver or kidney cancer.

CDR3 nucleotides: TGCAGCGTTGAGGGTCCGTGGGGACTAGCGGGAATTGTAGATACGCAGTATTTT. This sequence encodes CSVEGPWGLAGIVDTQYF. The chain carries TRBV29-1 and TRBJ2-3, with 13 nucleotides matching TRBD2. The CDR3 contains 18 residues. Trimming took 3 bases from V and 5 from J; bases not matched to a gene: 14. Germline CDR1 is SQVTM and CDR2 is ANQGSEA.

CDR3 sequence reads: CASSPTHHSNQPQHF. The CDR3 DNA reads TGTGCCAGCTCACCAACCCATCATAGCAATCAGCCCCAGCATTTT. V usage is TRBV18 and J usage is TRBJ1-5; D unclear. The CDR3 is made up of 15 amino acids. Deletions cut 2 bases from V and 0 bases from J, with 8 bases between. Germline V gene data show CDR1 as KGHSH and CDR2 as LQKENI.

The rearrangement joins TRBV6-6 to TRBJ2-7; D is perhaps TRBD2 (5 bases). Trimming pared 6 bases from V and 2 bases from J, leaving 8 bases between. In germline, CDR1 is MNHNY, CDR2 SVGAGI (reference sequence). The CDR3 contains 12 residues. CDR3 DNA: TGTGCCAGCAGGGACTTAGCCTACGAGCAGTACTTC. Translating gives CASRDLAYEQYF.

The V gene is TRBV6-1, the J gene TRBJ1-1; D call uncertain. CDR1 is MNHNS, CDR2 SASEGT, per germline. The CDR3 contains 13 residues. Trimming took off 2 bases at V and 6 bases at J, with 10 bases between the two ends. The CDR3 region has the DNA TGTGCCAGCAGTGAAAGGGAAGGACCTGAAGCTTTCTTT. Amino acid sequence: CASSEREGPEAFF.

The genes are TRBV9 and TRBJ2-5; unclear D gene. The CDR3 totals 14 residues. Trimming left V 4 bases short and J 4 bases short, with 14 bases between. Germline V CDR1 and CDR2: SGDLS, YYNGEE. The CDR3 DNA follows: TGTGCCAGCAGCTCCTTAAGCTCCGGAGAGACCCAGTACTTC. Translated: CASSSLSSGETQYF. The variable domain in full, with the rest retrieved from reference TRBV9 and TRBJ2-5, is DSGVTQTPKHLITATGQRVTLRCSPRSGDLSVYWYQQSLDQGLQFLIQYYNGEERAKGNILERFSAQQFPDLHSELNLSSLELGDSALYFCASSSLSSGETQYFGPGTRLLVL.

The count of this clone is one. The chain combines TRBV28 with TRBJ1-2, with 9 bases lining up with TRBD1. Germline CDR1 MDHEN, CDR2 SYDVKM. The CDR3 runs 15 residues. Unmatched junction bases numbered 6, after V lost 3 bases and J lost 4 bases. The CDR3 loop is CASSLTGGQGYGYTF. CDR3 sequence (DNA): TGTGCCAGCAGTTTGACAGGGGGGCAGGGCTATGGCTACACCTTC.

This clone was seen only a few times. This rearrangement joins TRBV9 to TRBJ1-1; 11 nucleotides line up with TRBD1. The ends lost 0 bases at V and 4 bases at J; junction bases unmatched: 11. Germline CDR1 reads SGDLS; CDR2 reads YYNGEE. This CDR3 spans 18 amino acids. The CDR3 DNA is TGTGCCAGCAGCGTAGTGCAGGACAGGGGGCTGGGAGGCACTGAAGCTTTCTTT. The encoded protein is CASSVVQDRGLGGTEAFF.

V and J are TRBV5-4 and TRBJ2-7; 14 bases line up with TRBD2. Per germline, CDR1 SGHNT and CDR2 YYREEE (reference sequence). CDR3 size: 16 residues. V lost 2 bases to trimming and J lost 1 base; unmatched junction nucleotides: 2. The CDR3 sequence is CASSFGTSGSSYEQYF. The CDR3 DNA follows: TGTGCCAGCAGCTTCGGGACTAGCGGGAGTTCCTACGAGCAGTACTTC.

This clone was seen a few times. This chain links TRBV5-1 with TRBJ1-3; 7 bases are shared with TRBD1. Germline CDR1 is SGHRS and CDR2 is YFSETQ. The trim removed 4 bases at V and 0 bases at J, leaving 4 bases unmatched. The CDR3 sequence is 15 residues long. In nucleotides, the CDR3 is TGCGCCAGCAGCCCGGGACAGAGCTCTGGAAACACCATATATTTT. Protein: CASSPGQSSGNTIYF. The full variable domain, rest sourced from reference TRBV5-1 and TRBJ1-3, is KAGVTQTPRYLIKTRGQQVTLSCSPISGHRSVSWYQQTPGQGLQFLFEYFSETQRNKGNFPGRFSGRQFSNSRSEMNVSTLELGDSALYLCASSPGQSSGNTIYFGEGSWLTVV.

The DNA of the CDR3 is TGCGCCAGCACGGCCGTCATGAACACTGAAGCTTTCTTT. Translation gives CASTAVMNTEAFF. J is TRBJ1-1 and V is TRBV5-1; D remains unclear. V was shortened by 6 bases and J by 0 bases, with 9 bases between the two germline ends. Germline V gene data show CDR1 as SGHRS and CDR2 as YFSETQ. CDR3 length: 13 residues.

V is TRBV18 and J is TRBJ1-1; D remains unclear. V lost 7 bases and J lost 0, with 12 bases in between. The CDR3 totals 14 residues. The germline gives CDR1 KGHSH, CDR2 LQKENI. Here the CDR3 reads CASFPAVMNTEAFF. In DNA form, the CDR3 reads TGTGCCAGCTTCCCGGCAGTCATGAACACTGAAGCTTTCTTT.

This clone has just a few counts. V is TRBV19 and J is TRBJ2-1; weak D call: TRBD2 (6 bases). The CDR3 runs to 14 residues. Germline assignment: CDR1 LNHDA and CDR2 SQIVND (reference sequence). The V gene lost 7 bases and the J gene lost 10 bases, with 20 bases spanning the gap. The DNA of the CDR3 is TGTGCCAGTAATTCCCAGCGGGCTGCAGGAGAGCAGTTCTTC. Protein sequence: CASNSQRAAGEQFF.

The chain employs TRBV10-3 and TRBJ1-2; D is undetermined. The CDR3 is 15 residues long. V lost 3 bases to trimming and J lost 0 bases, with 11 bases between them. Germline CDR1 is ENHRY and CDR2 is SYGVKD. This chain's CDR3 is CAISDGPGANYGYTF. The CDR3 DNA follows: TGTGCCATCAGTGACGGTCCTGGGGCTAACTATGGCTACACCTTC.

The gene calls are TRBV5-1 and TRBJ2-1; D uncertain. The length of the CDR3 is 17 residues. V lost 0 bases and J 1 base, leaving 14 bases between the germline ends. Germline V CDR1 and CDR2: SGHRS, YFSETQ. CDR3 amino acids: CASSLARVDGSYNEQFF. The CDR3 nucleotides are TGCGCCAGCAGCTTGGCAAGGGTCGATGGATCCTACAATGAGCAGTTCTTC.

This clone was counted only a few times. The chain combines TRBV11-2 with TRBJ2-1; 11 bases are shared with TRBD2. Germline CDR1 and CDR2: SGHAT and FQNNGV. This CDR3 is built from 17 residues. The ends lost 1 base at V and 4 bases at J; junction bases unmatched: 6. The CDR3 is CASSLGLAGGPYNEQFF. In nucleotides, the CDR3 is TGTGCCAGCAGCTTAGGGCTAGCGGGAGGACCGTACAATGAGCAGTTCTTC.

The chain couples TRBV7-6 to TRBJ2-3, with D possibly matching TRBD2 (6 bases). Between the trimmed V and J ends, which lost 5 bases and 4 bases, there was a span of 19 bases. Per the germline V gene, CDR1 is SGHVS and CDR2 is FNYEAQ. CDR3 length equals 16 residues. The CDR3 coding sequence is TGTGCCAGCAGCGCGATATCTGGGACTGGGCCAGATACGCAGTATTTT. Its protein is CASSAISGTGPDTQYF.

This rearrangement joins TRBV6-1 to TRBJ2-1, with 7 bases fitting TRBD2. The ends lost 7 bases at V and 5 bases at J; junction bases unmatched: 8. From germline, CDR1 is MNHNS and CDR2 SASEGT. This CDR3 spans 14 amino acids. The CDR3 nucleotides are TGTGCCAGCAAGCGGGATTTAGCCCACAATGAGCAGTTCTTC. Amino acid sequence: CASKRDLAHNEQFF.

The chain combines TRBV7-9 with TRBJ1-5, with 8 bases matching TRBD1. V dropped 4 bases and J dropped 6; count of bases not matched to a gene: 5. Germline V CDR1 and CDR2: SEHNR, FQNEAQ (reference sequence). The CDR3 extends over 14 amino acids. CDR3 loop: CASSSDREGQPQHF. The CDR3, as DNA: TGTGCCAGCAGCTCGGACAGGGAGGGTCAGCCCCAGCATTTT.

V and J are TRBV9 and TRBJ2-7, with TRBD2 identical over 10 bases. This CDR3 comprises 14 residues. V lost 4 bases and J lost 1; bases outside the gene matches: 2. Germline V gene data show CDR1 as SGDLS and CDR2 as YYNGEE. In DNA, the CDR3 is TGTGCCAGCAGCCCTAGCGGGAGTTCCTACGAGCAGTACTTC. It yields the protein CASSPSGSSYEQYF.

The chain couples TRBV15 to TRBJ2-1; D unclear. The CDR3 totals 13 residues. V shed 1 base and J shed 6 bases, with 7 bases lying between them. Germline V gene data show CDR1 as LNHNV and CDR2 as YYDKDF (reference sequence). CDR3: CATSRATLNEQFF. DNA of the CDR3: TGTGCCACCAGCAGAGCCACCCTCAATGAGCAGTTCTTC. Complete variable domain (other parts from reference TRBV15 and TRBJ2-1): DAMVIQNPRYQVTQFGKPVTLSCSQTLNHNVMYWYQQKSSQAPKLLFHYYDKDFNNEADTPDNFQSRRPNTSFCFLDIRSPGLGDTAMYLCATSRATLNEQFFGPGTRLTVL.